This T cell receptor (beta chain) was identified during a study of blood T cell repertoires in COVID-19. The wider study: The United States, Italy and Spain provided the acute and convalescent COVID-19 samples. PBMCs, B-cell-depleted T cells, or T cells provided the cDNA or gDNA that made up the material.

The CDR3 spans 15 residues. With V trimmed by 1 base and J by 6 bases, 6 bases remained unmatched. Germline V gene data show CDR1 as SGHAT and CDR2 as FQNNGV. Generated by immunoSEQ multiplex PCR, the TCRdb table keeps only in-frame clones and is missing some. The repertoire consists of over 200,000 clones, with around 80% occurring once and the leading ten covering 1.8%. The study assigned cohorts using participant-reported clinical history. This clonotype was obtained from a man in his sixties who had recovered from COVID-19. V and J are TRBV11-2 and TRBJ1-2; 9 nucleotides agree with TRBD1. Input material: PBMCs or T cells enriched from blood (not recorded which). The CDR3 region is CASSLAGTGWHGYTF. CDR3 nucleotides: TGTGCCAGCAGCTTAGCCGGGACAGGGTGGCATGGCTACACCTTC.